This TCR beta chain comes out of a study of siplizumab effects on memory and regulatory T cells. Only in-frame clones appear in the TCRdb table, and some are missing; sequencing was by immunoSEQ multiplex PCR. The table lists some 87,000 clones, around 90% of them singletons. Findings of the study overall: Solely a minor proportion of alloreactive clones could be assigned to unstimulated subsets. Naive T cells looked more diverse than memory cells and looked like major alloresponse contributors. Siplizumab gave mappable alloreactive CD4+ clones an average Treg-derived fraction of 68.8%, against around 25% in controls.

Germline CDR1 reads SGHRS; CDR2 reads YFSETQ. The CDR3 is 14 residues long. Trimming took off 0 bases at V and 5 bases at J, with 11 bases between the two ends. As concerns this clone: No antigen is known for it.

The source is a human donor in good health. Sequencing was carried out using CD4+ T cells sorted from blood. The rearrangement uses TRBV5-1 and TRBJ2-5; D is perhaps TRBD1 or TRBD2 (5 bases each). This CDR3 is CASSLGGALETQYF. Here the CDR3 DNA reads TGCGCCAGCAGCTTGGGAGGGGCTCTGGAGACCCAGTACTTC. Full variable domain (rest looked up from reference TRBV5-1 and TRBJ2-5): KAGVTQTPRYLIKTRGQQVTLSCSPISGHRSVSWYQQTPGQGLQFLFEYFSETQRNKGNFPGRFSGRQFSNSRSEMNVSTLELGDSALYLCASSLGGALETQYFGPGTRLLVL.